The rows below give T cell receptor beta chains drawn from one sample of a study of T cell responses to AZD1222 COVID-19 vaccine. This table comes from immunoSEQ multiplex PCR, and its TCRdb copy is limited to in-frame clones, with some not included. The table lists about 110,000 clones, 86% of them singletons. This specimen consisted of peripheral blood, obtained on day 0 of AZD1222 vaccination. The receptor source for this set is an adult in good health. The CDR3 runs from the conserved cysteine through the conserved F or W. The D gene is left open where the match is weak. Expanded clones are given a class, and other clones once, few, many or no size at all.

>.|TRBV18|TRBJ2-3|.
TGTGCCACCACCCGGCCGGGGGCGAGCACAGATACGCAGTATTTT
CATTRPGASTDTQYF
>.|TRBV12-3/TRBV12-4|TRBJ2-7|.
TGTGCCAGCAGCGCCAATACCTACGAGCAGTACTTC
CASSANTYEQYF
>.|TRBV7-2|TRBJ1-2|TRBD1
TGTGCCAGCAGCTCCACAGGGGGTTCGTATGGCTACACCTTC
CASSSTGGSYGYTF
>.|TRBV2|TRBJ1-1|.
TGTGCCAGCACCGCGACAGTTGAAGCTTTCTTT
CASTATVEAFF
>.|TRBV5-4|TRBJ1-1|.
TGTGCCAGCTATCTAAACACTGAAGCTTTCTTT
CASYLNTEAFF
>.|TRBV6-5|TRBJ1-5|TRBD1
TGTGCCAGCAGGTCTACAGGGGGCTGGAATCAGCCCCAGCATTTT
CASRSTGGWNQPQHF
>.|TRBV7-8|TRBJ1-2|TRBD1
TGTGCCAGCACCTCAGGGGGAGGGGGCTACACCTTC
CASTSGGGGYTF
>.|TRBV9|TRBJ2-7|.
TGTGCCAGCAGCGTAGCGAGTGGCAGGGTGGGCGAGCAGTACTTC
CASSVASGRVGEQYF
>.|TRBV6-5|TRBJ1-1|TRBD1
TGTGCCAGCAGTCCTCAGGGGGACACTGAAGCTTTCTTT
CASSPQGDTEAFF
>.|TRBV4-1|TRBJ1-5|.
TGCGCCAGCAGCCGCGGGGGTATGGAACCCCAGCATTTT
CASSRGGMEPQHF
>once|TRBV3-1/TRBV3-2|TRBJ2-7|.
TGTGCCAGCAGCCAAGAATCGGCTTCATACGAGCAGTACTTC
CASSQESASYEQYF
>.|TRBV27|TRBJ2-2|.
TGTGCCAGCCTCACCTGGGGCGGCACCGGGGAGCTGTTTTTT
CASLTWGGTGELFF
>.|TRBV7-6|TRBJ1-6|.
TGTGCCAGCAGCTTAGTTGCGGGGTCCGGGAATTCACCCCTCCACTTT
CASSLVAGSGNSPLHF
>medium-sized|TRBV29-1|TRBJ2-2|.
TGCAGCGTTGAAGATCCTGGCCCCGGGGAGCTGTTTTTT
CSVEDPGPGELFF
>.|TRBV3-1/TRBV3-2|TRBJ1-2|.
TGTGCCAGCAGCCAAGAAAGGGCACTCTATGGCTACACCTTC
CASSQERALYGYTF
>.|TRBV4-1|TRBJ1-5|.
TGCGCCAGCAGCCGGGACGGTGATCAGCCCCAGCATTTT
CASSRDGDQPQHF
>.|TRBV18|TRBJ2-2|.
TGTGCCAGCTCACCACCAGGGTTTTACACCGGGGAGCTGTTTTTT
CASSPPGFYTGELFF
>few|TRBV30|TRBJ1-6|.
TGTGCCTGGAGTGAACAGGTTAATTCACCCCTCCACTTT
CAWSEQVNSPLHF
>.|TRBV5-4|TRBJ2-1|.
TGTGCCAGCAGCTTGGATTGGGCCAATGAGCAGTTCTTC
CASSLDWANEQFF
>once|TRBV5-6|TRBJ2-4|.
TGTGCCAGCAGTCAGGGGAGTAGTCCGGCTGGTAGGGCCAAAAACATTCAGTACTTC
CASSQGSSPAGRAKNIQYF
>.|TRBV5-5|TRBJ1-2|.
TGTGCCAGCAGCTTGGCCGGGGTGGCAGGGATCTATGGCTACACCTTC
CASSLAGVAGIYGYTF
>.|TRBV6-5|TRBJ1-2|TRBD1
TGTGCCAGCAACCCCGGGACAGGGTACTATGGCTACACCTTC
CASNPGTGYYGYTF
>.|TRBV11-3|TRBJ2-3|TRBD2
TGTGCCAGCAGCTTAGAGGGTAGCGGGGTGAAAGATACGCAGTATTTT
CASSLEGSGVKDTQYF
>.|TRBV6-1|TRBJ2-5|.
TGTGCCAGCAGTGATAACAGCCTAGAAGAGACCCAGTACTTC
CASSDNSLEETQYF
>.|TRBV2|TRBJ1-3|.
TGTGCCAGCAGTGAACTATTGGGGGGAAACACCATATATTTT
CASSELLGGNTIYF
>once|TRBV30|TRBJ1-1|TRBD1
TGTGCCTGGAGTGTAGGGGGACAGGGTCTGCCAGCTTTCTTT
CAWSVGGQGLPAFF
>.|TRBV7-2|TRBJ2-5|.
TGTGCCAGCAGCTTAGCACAAGAGACCCAGTACTTC
CASSLAQETQYF
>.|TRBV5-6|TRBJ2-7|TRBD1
TGTGCCAGCAGCCTCCAGGGGACAGTTTACGAGCAGTACTTC
CASSLQGTVYEQYF